This is a list of T cell receptor beta chains from one sample in a study of blood T cell repertoires in COVID-19. Libraries were prepared by immunoSEQ multiplex PCR; TCRdb keeps only in-frame clonotypes and omits some of them. The sample lists some 150,000 clones; roughly 90% were seen once. Source material: peripheral blood. Source of these receptors: a man between 60 and 75 years old with acute or convalescent COVID-19. Both conserved end residues are part of each CDR3. D genes are given only for firm matches. A row's size may be missing; if present it is once, few, many or a size class.

CDR3nt,CDR3aa,abundance,d_gene,j_gene,v_gene
TGTGCCATCAGCGGTACAGGGAACTATGGCTACACCTTC,CAISGTGNYGYTF,.,.,TRBJ1-2,TRBV10-3
TGTGCCAGCTCACTCAGAGGACAGGGTGATGGCTACACCTTC,CASSLRGQGDGYTF,.,TRBD1,TRBJ1-2,TRBV18
TGTGCCAGCAGCTTGAACAGGAATTCACCCCTCCACTTT,CASSLNRNSPLHF,few,.,TRBJ1-6,TRBV5-5
TGTGCCAGCAGTGAGGAGCGAATTTCCTGGGCCAACGTCCTGACTTTC,CASSEERISWANVLTF,.,.,TRBJ2-6,TRBV6-1
TGTGCCAGCAGTTATCAACAGGCTACCCTGTATGGCTACACCTTC,CASSYQQATLYGYTF,.,.,TRBJ1-2,TRBV6-2/TRBV6-3
TGTGCCAGCAGCTCGGACAGGGCGGCCTATGGCTACACCTTC,CASSSDRAAYGYTF,.,TRBD1,TRBJ1-2,TRBV7-2
TGTGCCAGCAGTATGGGCAGGGGGGAGCAGTTCTTC,CASSMGRGEQFF,.,TRBD1,TRBJ2-1,TRBV7-6
TGTGCCAGCAACCAGGGGGGCACAGATACGCAGTATTTT,CASNQGGTDTQYF,.,TRBD1,TRBJ2-3,TRBV2
TGCGCCAGCAGCCAAGATCCACAGGGGGGAAACACCATATATTTT,CASSQDPQGGNTIYF,.,TRBD1,TRBJ1-3,TRBV4-3
TGCGCCAGCAGCCAAGAAGCCCAAACAGATACGCAGTATTTT,CASSQEAQTDTQYF,.,.,TRBJ2-3,TRBV4-3
TGTGCCAGTAGTGTGTGGACGGGAGATCAGCCCCAGCATTTT,CASSVWTGDQPQHF,.,.,TRBJ1-5,TRBV19
TGTGCCAGCAGCCAAGATCAGGGGCTCCCCGTGGTTCATTTT,CASSQDQGLPVVHF,once,.,TRBJ1-5,TRBV3-1/TRBV3-2
TGTGCCACCAGCAGAGATCGGGCAGATACGCAGTATTTT,CATSRDRADTQYF,.,.,TRBJ2-3,TRBV15
TGCGCCAGCAGCTTGGGCGTAGCCAGCTCCTACGAGCAGTACTTC,CASSLGVASSYEQYF,once,.,TRBJ2-7,TRBV5-1
TGTGCCAGCAGCCGCGACACAGGGGGGTACGAGCAGTACTTC,CASSRDTGGYEQYF,.,TRBD1,TRBJ2-7,TRBV9
TGTGCCAGCAGCCCCCCGAGAGGGTGGCGGGGGGAAGAGACCCAGTACTTC,CASSPPRGWRGEETQYF,.,TRBD2,TRBJ2-5,TRBV7-8
TGTGCCAGCAGTGACGCCGGGAAAGGAGGCAATCAGCCCCAGCATTTT,CASSDAGKGGNQPQHF,.,.,TRBJ1-5,TRBV6-1
TGTGCCAGCAGCTTAGGCCTTCGGGACAGGCTAAAAGGCGAGCAGTACTTC,CASSLGLRDRLKGEQYF,few,TRBD1,TRBJ2-7,TRBV13
TGTGCCAGCAGCCCCGGGGAGAACACTGAAGCTTTCTTT,CASSPGENTEAFF,once,.,TRBJ1-1,TRBV7-3
TGTGCCATCAGCCCCCCGGGGGTCAATGAGCAGTTCTTC,CAISPPGVNEQFF,.,.,TRBJ2-1,TRBV10-3
TGTGCCAGCAGCTACTCCCACGAGCAGTACTTC,CASSYSHEQYF,many,.,TRBJ2-7,TRBV11-2
TGCGCCAGCAGTAGCAGGGGCCTCCCAGCGAACACCGGGGAGCTGTTTTTT,CASSSRGLPANTGELFF,.,.,TRBJ2-2,TRBV5-1
TGTGCCAGCAGTGAAGCGAGCGTTGGACAGGGGAAATTTCTTGACACTGAAGCTTTCTTT,CASSEASVGQGKFLDTEAFF,.,TRBD1,TRBJ1-1,TRBV2
TGTGCCAGCAGTGACGGAAAGCGGGGGGGGAACACCGGGGAGCTGTTTTTT,CASSDGKRGGNTGELFF,once,TRBD2,TRBJ2-2,TRBV6-1
TGTGCCTGGATTGGGAGGGTGGCCTATGGCTACACCTTC,CAWIGRVAYGYTF,.,.,TRBJ1-2,TRBV30
TGTGCCAGCAGCTTAGCGTCCGTATCGGGCAATGAGCAGTTCTTC,CASSLASVSGNEQFF,once,.,TRBJ2-1,TRBV11-2
TGTGCCAGCAGCTTAGGAGATGGGGACAGACATGGCTACACCTTC,CASSLGDGDRHGYTF,few,TRBD1,TRBJ1-2,TRBV11-2
TGTGCCAGCATCCCTCAGGCAGGGGTCGCGAGCAATCAGCCCCAGCATTTT,CASIPQAGVASNQPQHF,.,.,TRBJ1-5,TRBV6-2/TRBV6-3
TGTGCCAGCAGCTTAGAAGCGGCCACGGGTTCACCCCTCCACTTT,CASSLEAATGSPLHF,.,.,TRBJ1-6,TRBV7-2
TGTGCCAGCAGCTTTGGGGACAGGTTGTTAGGTACGCAGTATTTT,CASSFGDRLLGTQYF,.,TRBD1,TRBJ2-3,TRBV7-9
TGTGCCAGTAAGCACCCCTCAAAAGATACGCAGTATTTT,CASKHPSKDTQYF,.,.,TRBJ2-3,TRBV19
TGTGCCAGTAGTACCCGACTAGCGGGGGGGTACAATGAGCAGTTCTTC,CASSTRLAGGYNEQFF,.,TRBD2,TRBJ2-1,TRBV19
TGTGCCAGCAGTTACCAGGGGGTTGAAGCTTTCTTT,CASSYQGVEAFF,.,TRBD1,TRBJ1-1,TRBV6-2/TRBV6-3
TGTGCCAGCCCAATACAACACCTCTCTGGGGCCAACGTCCTGACTTTC,CASPIQHLSGANVLTF,.,.,TRBJ2-6,TRBV21-1
TGCGCCAGCAGCTTGTGGAGGGGACTTCCCTCCTTTTACGATGAGCAGTTCTTC,CASSLWRGLPSFYDEQFF,.,.,TRBJ2-1,TRBV5-1
TGTGCCAGCAGCTTGGGACAGGGGAATGAAAAACTGTTTTTT,CASSLGQGNEKLFF,.,TRBD1,TRBJ1-4,TRBV5-4